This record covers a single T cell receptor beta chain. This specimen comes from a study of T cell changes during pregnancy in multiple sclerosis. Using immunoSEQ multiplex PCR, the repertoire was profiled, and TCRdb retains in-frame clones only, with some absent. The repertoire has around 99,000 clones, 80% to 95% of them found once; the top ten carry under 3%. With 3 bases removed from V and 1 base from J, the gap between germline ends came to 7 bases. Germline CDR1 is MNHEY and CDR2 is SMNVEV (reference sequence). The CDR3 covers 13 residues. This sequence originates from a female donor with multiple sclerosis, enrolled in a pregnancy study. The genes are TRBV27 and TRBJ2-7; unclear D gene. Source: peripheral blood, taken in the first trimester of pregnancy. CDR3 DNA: TGTGCCAGCAGTTTGGGCCGATCCTACGAGCAGTACTTC. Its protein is CASSLGRSYEQYF.